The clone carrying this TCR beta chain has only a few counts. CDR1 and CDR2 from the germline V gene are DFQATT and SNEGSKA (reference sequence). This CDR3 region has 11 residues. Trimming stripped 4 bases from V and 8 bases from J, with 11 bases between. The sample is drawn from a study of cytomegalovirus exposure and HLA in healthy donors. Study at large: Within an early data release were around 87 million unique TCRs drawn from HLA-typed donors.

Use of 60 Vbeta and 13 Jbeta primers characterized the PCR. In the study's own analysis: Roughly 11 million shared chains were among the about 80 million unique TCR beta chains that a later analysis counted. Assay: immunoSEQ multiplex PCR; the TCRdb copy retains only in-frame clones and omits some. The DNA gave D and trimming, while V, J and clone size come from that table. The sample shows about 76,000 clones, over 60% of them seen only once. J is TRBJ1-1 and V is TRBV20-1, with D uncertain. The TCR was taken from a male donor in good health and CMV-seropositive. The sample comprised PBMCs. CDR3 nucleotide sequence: TGCAGTGCTACCCCACAAAGAGAAGCTTTCTTT. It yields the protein CSATPQREAFF.